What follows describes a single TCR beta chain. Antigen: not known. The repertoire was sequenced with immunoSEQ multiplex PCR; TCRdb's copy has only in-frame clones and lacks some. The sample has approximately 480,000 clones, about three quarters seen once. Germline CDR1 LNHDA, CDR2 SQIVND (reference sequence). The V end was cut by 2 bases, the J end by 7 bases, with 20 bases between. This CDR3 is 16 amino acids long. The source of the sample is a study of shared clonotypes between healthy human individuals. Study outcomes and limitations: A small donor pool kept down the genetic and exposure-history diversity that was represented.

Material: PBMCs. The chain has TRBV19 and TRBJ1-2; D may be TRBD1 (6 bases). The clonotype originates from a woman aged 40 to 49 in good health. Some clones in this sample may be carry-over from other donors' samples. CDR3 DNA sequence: TGTGCCAGTAGTATATCCCCCCCGGGGGGGGCGCGTGGCTACACCTTC. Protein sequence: CASSISPPGGARGYTF.